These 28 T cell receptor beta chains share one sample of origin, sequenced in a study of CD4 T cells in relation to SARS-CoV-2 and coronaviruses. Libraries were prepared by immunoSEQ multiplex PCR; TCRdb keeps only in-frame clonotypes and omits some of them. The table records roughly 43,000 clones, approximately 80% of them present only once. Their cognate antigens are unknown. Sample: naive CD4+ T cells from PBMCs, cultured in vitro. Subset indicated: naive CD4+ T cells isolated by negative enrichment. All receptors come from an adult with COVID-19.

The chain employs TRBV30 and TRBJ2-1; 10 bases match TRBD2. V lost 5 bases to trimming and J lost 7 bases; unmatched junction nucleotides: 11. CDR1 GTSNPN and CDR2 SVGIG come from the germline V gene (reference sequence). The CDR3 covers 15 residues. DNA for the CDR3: TGTGCCTGGGATACTAGCGGGATCTCTGGGAATGAGCAGTTCTTC. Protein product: CAWDTSGISGNEQFF.

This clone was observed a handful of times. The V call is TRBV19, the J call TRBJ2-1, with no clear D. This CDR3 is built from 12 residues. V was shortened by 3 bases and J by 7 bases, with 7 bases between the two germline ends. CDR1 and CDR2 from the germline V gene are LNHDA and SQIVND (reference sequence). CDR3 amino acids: CASSIPPNEQFF. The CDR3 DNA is TGTGCCAGTAGTATCCCTCCGAATGAGCAGTTCTTC.

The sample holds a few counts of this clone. CDR3 loop: CASSQSWEQYF. DNA of the CDR3: TGTGCCAGCAGCCAAAGCTGGGAGCAGTACTTC. This sequence joins TRBV7-9 and TRBJ2-7; D is ambiguous. Deletions cut 5 bases from V and 7 bases from J, with 9 bases between. This CDR3 has 11 amino acids. From germline, CDR1 is SEHNR and CDR2 FQNEAQ (reference sequence).

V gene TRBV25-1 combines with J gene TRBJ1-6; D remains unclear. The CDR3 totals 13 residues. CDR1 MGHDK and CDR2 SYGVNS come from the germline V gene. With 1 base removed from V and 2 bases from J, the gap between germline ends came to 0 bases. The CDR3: CASSESYNSPLHF. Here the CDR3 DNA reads TGTGCCAGCAGTGAATCCTATAATTCACCCCTCCACTTT.

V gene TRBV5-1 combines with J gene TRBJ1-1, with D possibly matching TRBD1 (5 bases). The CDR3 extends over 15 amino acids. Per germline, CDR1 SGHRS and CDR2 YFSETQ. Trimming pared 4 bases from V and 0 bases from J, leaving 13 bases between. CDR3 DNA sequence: TGCGCCAGCAGCCCGCCGACAGCAATGAACACTGAAGCTTTCTTT. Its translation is CASSPPTAMNTEAFF.

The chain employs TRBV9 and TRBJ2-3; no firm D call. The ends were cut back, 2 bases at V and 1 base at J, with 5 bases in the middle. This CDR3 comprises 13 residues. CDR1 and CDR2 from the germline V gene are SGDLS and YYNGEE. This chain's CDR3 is CASSVTRTDTQYF. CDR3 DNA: TGTGCCAGCAGCGTGACTCGCACAGATACGCAGTATTTT.

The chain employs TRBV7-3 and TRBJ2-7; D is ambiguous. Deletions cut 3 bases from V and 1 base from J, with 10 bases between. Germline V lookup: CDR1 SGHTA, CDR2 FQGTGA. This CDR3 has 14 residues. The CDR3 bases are TGTGCCAGCAGCTTTGGGGTAGGATCCTACGAGCAGTACTTC. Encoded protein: CASSFGVGSYEQYF.

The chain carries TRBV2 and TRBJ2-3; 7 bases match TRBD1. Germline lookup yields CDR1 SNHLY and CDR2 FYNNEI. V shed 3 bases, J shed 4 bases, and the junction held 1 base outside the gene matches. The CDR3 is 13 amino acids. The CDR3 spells CASSDQGADTQYF. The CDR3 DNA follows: TGTGCCAGCAGTGATCAGGGGGCAGATACGCAGTATTTT.

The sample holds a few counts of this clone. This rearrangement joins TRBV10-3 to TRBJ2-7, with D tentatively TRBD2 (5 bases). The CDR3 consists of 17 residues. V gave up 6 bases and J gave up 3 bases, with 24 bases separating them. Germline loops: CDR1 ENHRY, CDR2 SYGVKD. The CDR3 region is CAIRGSSGLAPHYEQYF. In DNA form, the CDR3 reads TGTGCCATCAGAGGCAGCAGCGGACTGGCCCCTCACTACGAGCAGTACTTC.

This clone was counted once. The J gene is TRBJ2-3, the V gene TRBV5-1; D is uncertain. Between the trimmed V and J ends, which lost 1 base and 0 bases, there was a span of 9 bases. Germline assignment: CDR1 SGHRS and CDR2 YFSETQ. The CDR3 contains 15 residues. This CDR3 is CASSLNSASTDTQYF. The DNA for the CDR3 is TGCGCCAGCAGCTTGAATTCGGCTAGCACAGATACGCAGTATTTT. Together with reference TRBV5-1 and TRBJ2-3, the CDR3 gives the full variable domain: KAGVTQTPRYLIKTRGQQVTLSCSPISGHRSVSWYQQTPGQGLQFLFEYFSETQRNKGNFPGRFSGRQFSNSRSEMNVSTLELGDSALYLCASSLNSASTDTQYFGPGTRLTVL.

This CDR3 reads CASRESDTQYF. DNA of the CDR3: TGTGCCAGCAGGGAGTCAGATACGCAGTATTTT. V usage is TRBV2 and J usage is TRBJ2-3; D gene uncertain. Deletions cut 6 bases from V and 4 bases from J, with 5 bases between. The V gene's germline CDR1 is SNHLY and CDR2 FYNNEI. The CDR3 spans 11 residues.

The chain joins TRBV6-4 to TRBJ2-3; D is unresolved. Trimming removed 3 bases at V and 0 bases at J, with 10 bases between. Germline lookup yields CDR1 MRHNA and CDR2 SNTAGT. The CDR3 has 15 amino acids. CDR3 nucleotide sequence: TGTGCCAGCAGTGAAGGCAAGACCAGCACAGATACGCAGTATTTT. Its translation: CASSEGKTSTDTQYF.

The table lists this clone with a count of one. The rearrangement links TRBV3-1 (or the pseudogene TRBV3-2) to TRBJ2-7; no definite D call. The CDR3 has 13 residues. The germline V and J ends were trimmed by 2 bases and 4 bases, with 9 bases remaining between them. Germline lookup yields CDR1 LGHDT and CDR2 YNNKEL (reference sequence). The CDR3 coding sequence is TGTGCCAGCAGCCAATTCACGGGTTACGAGCAGTACTTC. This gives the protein CASSQFTGYEQYF.

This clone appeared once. CDR3 in DNA: TGTGCCAGCAGCTTAGTACTCGTCGGGCGGTCTAACTATGGCTACACCTTC. Its translation: CASSLVLVGRSNYGYTF. This chain uses TRBV11-2 with TRBJ1-2; D is unresolved. V shed 1 base and J shed 0 bases, with 15 bases lying between them. The germline gives CDR1 SGHAT, CDR2 FQNNGV. This CDR3 is built from 17 residues. Supplemented by reference TRBV11-2 and TRBJ1-2, the full variable domain reads EAGVAQSPRYKIIEKRQSVAFWCNPISGHATLYWYQQILGQGPKLLIQFQNNGVVDDSQLPKDRFSAERLKGVDSTLKIQPAKLEDSAVYLCASSLVLVGRSNYGYTFGSGTRLTVV.

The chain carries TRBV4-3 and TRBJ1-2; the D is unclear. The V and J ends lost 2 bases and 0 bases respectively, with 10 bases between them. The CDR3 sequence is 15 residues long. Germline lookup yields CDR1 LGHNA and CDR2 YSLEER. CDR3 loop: CASSQRTGTNYGYTF. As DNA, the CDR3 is TGCGCCAGCAGCCAAAGGACGGGGACTAACTATGGCTACACCTTC.

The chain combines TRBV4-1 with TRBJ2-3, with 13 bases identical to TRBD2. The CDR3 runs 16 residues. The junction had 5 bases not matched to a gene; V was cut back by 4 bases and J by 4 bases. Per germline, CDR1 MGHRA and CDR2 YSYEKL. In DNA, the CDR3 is TGCGCCAGCAGCCCTACTAGCGGGAGGGCCTCAGATACGCAGTATTTT. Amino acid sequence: CASSPTSGRASDTQYF.

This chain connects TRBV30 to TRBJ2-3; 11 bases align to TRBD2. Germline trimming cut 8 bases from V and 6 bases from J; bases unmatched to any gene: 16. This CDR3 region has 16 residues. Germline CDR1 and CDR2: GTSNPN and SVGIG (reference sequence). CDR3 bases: TGTGCCGGGTCTGAGGGGACTAGCGGCAATCGGGATACGCAGTATTTT. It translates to CAGSEGTSGNRDTQYF.

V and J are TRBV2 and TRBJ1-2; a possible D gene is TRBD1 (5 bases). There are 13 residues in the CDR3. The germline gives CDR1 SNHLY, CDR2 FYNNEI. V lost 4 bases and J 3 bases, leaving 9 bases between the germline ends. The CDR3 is CASSAGSDYGYTF. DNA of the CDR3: TGTGCCAGCAGTGCAGGGTCTGACTATGGCTACACCTTC.

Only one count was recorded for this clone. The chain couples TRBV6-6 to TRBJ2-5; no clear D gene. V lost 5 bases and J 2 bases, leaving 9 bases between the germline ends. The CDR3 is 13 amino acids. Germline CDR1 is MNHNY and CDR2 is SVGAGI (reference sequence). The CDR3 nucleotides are TGTGCCAGCAGTAATAGGGAACAAGAGACCCAGTACTTC. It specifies CASSNREQETQYF.

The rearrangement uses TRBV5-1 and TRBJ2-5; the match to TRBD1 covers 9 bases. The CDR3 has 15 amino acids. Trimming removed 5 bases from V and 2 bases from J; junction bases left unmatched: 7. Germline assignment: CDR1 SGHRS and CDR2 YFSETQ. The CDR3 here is CASSSGTGPQETQYF. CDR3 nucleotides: TGCGCCAGCAGTTCCGGGACAGGGCCTCAAGAGACCCAGTACTTC. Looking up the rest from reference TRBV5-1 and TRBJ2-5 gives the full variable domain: KAGVTQTPRYLIKTRGQQVTLSCSPISGHRSVSWYQQTPGQGLQFLFEYFSETQRNKGNFPGRFSGRQFSNSRSEMNVSTLELGDSALYLCASSSGTGPQETQYFGPGTRLLVL.

The CDR3 reads CASRVVQYNEQFF. CDR3 DNA sequence: TGTGCCAGCAGGGTCGTACAGTACAATGAGCAGTTCTTC. The chain uses TRBV28 and TRBJ2-1; no clear D gene. In germline, CDR1 is MDHEN, CDR2 SYDVKM. V lost 6 bases, J lost 4 bases, and 10 bases lay in between. The CDR3 spans 13 residues.

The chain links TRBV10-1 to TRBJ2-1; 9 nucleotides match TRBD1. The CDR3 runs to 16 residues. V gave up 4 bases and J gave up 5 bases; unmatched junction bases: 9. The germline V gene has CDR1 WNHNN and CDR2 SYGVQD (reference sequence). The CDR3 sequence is CASSAKGQGLNNEQFF. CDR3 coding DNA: TGCGCCAGCAGTGCGAAAGGACAGGGGCTAAACAATGAGCAGTTCTTC.

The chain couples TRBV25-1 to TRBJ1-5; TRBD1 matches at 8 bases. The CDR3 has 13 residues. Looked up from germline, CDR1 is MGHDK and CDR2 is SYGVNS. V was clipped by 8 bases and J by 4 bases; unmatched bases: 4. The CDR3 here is CASFDRGNQPQHF. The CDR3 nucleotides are TGTGCCAGCTTCGACAGGGGAAATCAGCCCCAGCATTTT. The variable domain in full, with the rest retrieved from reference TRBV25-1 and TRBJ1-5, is EADIYQTPRYLVIGTGKKITLECSQTMGHDKMYWYQQDPGMELHLIHYSYGVNSTEKGDLSSESTVSRIRTEHFPLTLESARPSHTSQYLCASFDRGNQPQHFGDGTRLSIL.

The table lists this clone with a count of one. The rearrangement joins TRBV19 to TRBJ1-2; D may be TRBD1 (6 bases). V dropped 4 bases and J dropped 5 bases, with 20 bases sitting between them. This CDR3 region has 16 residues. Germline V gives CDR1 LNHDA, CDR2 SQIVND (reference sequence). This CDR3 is CASSTYPREGGYGYTF. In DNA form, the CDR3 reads TGTGCCAGTAGTACCTACCCCCGGGAGGGGGGTTATGGCTACACCTTC.

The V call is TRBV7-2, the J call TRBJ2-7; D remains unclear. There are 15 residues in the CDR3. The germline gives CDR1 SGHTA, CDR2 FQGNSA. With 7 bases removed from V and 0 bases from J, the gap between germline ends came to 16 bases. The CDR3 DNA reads TGTGCCAGCACCCTTCGAGGTGTAGACTCCTACGAGCAGTACTTC. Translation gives CASTLRGVDSYEQYF.

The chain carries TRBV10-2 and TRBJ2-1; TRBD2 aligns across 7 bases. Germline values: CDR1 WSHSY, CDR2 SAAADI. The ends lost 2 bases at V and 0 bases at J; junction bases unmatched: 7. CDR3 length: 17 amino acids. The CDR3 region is CASSERGGSSSYNEQFF. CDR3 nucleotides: TGCGCCAGCAGTGAGAGGGGCGGGAGCAGCTCCTACAATGAGCAGTTCTTC.

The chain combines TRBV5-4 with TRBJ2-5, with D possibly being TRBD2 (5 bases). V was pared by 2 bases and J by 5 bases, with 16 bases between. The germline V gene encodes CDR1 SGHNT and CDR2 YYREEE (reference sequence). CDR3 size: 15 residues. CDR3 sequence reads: CASSFWGDNRETQYF. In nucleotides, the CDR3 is TGTGCCAGCAGCTTTTGGGGAGATAATAGGGAGACCCAGTACTTC.

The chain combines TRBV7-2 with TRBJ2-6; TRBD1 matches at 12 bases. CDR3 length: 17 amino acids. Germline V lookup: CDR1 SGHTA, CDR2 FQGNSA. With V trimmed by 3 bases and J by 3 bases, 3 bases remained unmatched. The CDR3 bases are TGTGCCAGCAGCTTGGGGACAGGGGGCCTTGGGGCCAACGTCCTGACTTTC. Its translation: CASSLGTGGLGANVLTF.